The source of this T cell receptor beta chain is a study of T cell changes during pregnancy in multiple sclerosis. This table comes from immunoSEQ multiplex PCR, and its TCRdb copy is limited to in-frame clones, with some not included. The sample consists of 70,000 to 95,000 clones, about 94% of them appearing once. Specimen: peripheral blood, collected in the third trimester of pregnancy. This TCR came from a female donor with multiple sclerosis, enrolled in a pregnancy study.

CDR3 sequence reads: CATSRDWGGWSLNEQFF. In DNA, the CDR3 is TGTGCCACCAGCAGAGACTGGGGGGGCTGGTCTTTGAATGAGCAGTTCTTC. The rearrangement links TRBV15 to TRBJ2-1; weak D call: TRBD2 (7 bases). Trimming pared 0 bases from V and 7 bases from J, leaving 19 bases between. This CDR3 is built from 17 residues. Germline CDR1 and CDR2: LNHNV and YYDKDF (reference sequence).